What follows are 7 T cell receptor beta chains derived from one specimen sequenced in a study of OX40 agonist ivuxolimab in advanced cancers. TCRdb's table, derived via immunoSEQ multiplex PCR, lists solely in-frame clones and lacks some. Among more than 75,000 clones listed, about 86% were seen once. Sequenced here: CD4+ or CD8+ T cells sorted from blood, sampled in a trial of the OX40 agonist ivuxolimab. Source of these receptors: an adult with an advanced solid tumor such as melanoma, head and neck, liver or kidney cancer.

This chain uses TRBV29-1 with TRBJ1-5; 7 positions match TRBD1. This CDR3 is built from 13 residues. Germline-derived CDR1 and CDR2 are SQVTM and ANQGSEA. J was trimmed by 6 bases and V by 4 bases; bases with no gene match: 6. The CDR3 DNA follows: TGCAGCGTTGGACAGGGATCGGGTCAGCCCCAGCATTTT. Residues: CSVGQGSGQPQHF.

This chain joins TRBV5-4 and TRBJ2-7; D gene uncertain. The CDR3 runs 17 residues. Germline V gene sequence: CDR1 SGHNT, CDR2 YYREEE (reference sequence). V was shortened by 1 base and J by 10 bases, with 27 bases between the two germline ends. CDR3 nucleotide sequence: TGTGCCAGCAGCTTGTTAGGTTACAGCCGGCAGATCAGCGTACAGTACTTC. Translating gives CASSLLGYSRQISVQYF.

J is TRBJ2-7 and V is TRBV6-1, with TRBD2 matching over 12 bases. Per the germline V gene, CDR1 is MNHNS and CDR2 is SASEGT. The ends lost 6 bases at V and 12 bases at J; junction bases unmatched: 12. The CDR3 is 14 amino acids. This CDR3 reads CASRGPSGGAFLYV. CDR3 nucleotide sequence: TGTGCCAGCAGAGGCCCTAGCGGGGGGGCCTTTCTGTACGTC.

This clone was counted only a few times. The rearrangement links TRBV6-5 to TRBJ2-5, with 9 positions matching TRBD1. J lost 1 base, V lost 10 bases, and 10 bases had no gene match. The germline gives CDR1 MNHEY, CDR2 SVGAGI. The CDR3 loop spans 15 amino acids. CDR3 DNA sequence: TGTGCCACCCCGTGGGGACAGGGACTCCAAGAGACCCAGTACTTC. This sequence encodes CATPWGQGLQETQYF.

The chain joins TRBV5-6 to TRBJ1-1; tentative D call: TRBD1 (5 bases). Germline values: CDR1 SGHDT, CDR2 YYEEEE. V was clipped by 1 base and J by 6 bases, with 13 bases between them. The CDR3 is made up of 14 amino acids. Here the CDR3 reads CASSLIDPGSEAFF. The CDR3 region has the DNA TGTGCCAGCAGCTTGATAGATCCAGGGTCTGAAGCTTTCTTT.

DNA of the CDR3: TGTGCCAGTACAGGGAACACCGGGGAGCTGTTTTTT. Translating it yields CASTGNTGELFF. The gene calls are TRBV11-3 and TRBJ2-2; tentative D call: TRBD1 (5 bases). The V end was cut by 9 bases, the J end by 1 base, with 6 bases between. The CDR3 runs 12 residues. Germline assignment: CDR1 SGHNT and CDR2 YENEEA.

The CDR3 spells CASSYSSGGLLGQFF. In DNA, the CDR3 is TGTGCCAGCAGCTATTCTAGCGGGGGCCTCTTAGGGCAGTTCTTC. V is TRBV7-9 and J is TRBJ2-1; 10 nucleotides agree with TRBD2. Trimming removed 4 bases from V and 12 bases from J; junction bases left unmatched: 12. The V gene's germline CDR1 is SEHNR and CDR2 FQNEAQ (reference sequence). This CDR3 comprises 15 residues.